A single sample gave rise to the 12 T cell receptor beta chains below, sequenced in a study of cytomegalovirus exposure and HLA in healthy donors. Sequencing used immunoSEQ multiplex PCR; TCRdb keeps in-frame clones, though not all of them. Among about 160,000 clones listed, around 89% were seen once. Sequenced: PBMCs. The receptors shown here come from a man aged 18 to 35 in good health and CMV-seronegative.

The chain has TRBV27 and TRBJ1-2, with 9 bases aligning to TRBD1. V trimming: 7 bases; J trimming: 8 bases; junction bases outside the gene matches: 11. From germline, CDR1 is MNHEY and CDR2 SMNVEV (reference sequence). The CDR3 extends over 14 amino acids. CDR3 in amino acids: CASIPVQGAGGYTF. CDR3 DNA sequence: TGTGCCAGCATTCCCGTACAGGGGGCTGGGGGCTACACCTTC.

This chain uses TRBV14 with TRBJ1-1; TRBD1 matches 7 bases. V dropped 6 bases and J dropped 6; count of bases not matched to a gene: 10. The germline gives CDR1 SGHDN, CDR2 FVKESK. The CDR3 has 14 amino acids. CDR3 sequence (DNA): TGTGCCAGCAGACACGCGGGAACAGGGGCTGAAGCTTTCTTT. This gives the protein CASRHAGTGAEAFF.

This clone was counted a single time. This chain uses TRBV29-1 with TRBJ2-5; possibly TRBD2 for D (6 bases). The length of the CDR3 is 18 residues. Germline V CDR1 and CDR2: SQVTM, ANQGSEA. Between the trimmed V and J ends, which lost 4 bases and 3 bases, there was a span of 27 bases. CDR3 DNA sequence: TGCAGCGTTGTCTCACGGGAGACACCAACGCCGCACAAAGAGACCCAGTACTTC. Amino acid sequence: CSVVSRETPTPHKETQYF.

CDR3 nucleotides: TGCGCCAGCTCTCCCTCTCAGGTACCCCGCACAGATACGCAGTATTTT. Its protein is CASSPSQVPRTDTQYF. The chain combines TRBV4-1 with TRBJ2-3; D gene ambiguous. Germline CDR1 and CDR2: MGHRA and YSYEKL. The CDR3 spans 16 residues. The V end lost 8 bases, the J end lost 1 base, and 19 bases lay between the germline ends.

The rearrangement uses TRBV15 and TRBJ2-3; 11 bases map to TRBD2. Losses at the gene ends were 2 bases for V and 5 bases for J; bases not matched to a gene: 3. This CDR3 contains 15 residues. Germline V gene data show CDR1 as LNHNV and CDR2 as YYDKDF (reference sequence). The CDR3, as DNA: TGTGCCACCAGCAGACCCGGGACTAGCGGAGATACGCAGTATTTT. It is translated as CATSRPGTSGDTQYF.

The chain combines TRBV28 with TRBJ2-7; no reliable D call. Germline loops: CDR1 MDHEN, CDR2 SYDVKM. V gave up 3 bases and J gave up 4 bases, with 7 bases separating them. This CDR3 has 12 amino acids. CDR3 sequence: CASSFAQYEQYF. In nucleotides, the CDR3 is TGTGCCAGCAGTTTTGCCCAGTACGAGCAGTACTTC.

This CDR3 reads CASTSGGPEAFF. The CDR3 region has the DNA TGTGCCAGCACCTCGGGAGGCCCTGAAGCTTTCTTT. The rearrangement links TRBV28 to TRBJ1-1; D not certain. V lost 7 bases to trimming and J lost 6 bases, with 12 bases between them. Germline values: CDR1 MDHEN, CDR2 SYDVKM. There are 12 residues in the CDR3.

In its sample, this clone was seen once. This chain links TRBV28 with TRBJ1-5, with D unclear. The CDR3 sequence is 14 residues long. Germline CDR1 is MDHEN and CDR2 is SYDVKM. With 5 bases removed from V and 6 bases from J, the gap between germline ends came to 14 bases. The CDR3 sequence is CASSQAGGAQPQHF. CDR3 bases: TGTGCCAGCAGTCAGGCTGGAGGTGCTCAGCCCCAGCATTTT.

This rearrangement joins TRBV5-6 to TRBJ1-5; 7 positions match TRBD1. The CDR3 totals 15 residues. V was clipped by 4 bases and J by 4 bases; unmatched bases: 8. The germline V gene has CDR1 SGHDT and CDR2 YYEEEE. CDR3 protein: CASSVLQGINQPQHF. As DNA, the CDR3 is TGTGCCAGCAGCGTGCTACAGGGGATTAATCAGCCCCAGCATTTT.

The V call is TRBV28, the J call TRBJ2-6, with D maybe TRBD1 (6 bases). Germline V gene lookup returns CDR1 MDHEN and CDR2 SYDVKM. V was cut by 5 bases and J by 0 bases, with 11 bases left in between. This CDR3 region has 16 residues. The DNA for the CDR3 is TGTGCCAGCAGTCCAGGGGTCAGCTCTGGGGCCAACGTCCTGACTTTC. It specifies CASSPGVSSGANVLTF.

The rearrangement links TRBV5-1 to TRBJ2-7; D possibly corresponds to TRBD2 (6 bases). V lost 4 bases and J 1 base, leaving 9 bases between the germline ends. CDR1 and CDR2 (germline): SGHRS, YFSETQ. The CDR3 consists of 13 residues. The CDR3 DNA reads TGCGCCAGCAGCCCCGGGGGTTCCTACGAGCAGTACTTC. Translating gives CASSPGGSYEQYF. Full variable domain (remainder filled in from reference TRBV5-1 and TRBJ2-7): KAGVTQTPRYLIKTRGQQVTLSCSPISGHRSVSWYQQTPGQGLQFLFEYFSETQRNKGNFPGRFSGRQFSNSRSEMNVSTLELGDSALYLCASSPGGSYEQYFGPGTRLTVT.

The chain links TRBV18 to TRBJ2-7; no firm D call. The CDR3 extends over 12 amino acids. Per germline, CDR1 KGHSH and CDR2 LQKENI. Trimming left V 2 bases short and J 6 bases short, with 8 bases between. CDR3: CASSPGQSEQYF. The CDR3 nucleotides read TGTGCCAGCTCACCAGGGCAGTCCGAGCAGTACTTC.